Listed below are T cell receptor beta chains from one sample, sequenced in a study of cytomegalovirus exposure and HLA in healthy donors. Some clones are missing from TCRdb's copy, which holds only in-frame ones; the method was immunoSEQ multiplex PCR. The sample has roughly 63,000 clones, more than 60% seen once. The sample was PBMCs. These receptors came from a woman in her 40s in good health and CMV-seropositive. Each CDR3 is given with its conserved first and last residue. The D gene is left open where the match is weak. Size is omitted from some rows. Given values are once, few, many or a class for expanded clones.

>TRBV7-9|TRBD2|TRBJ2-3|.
TGTGCCAGCAGCACGGGCAGCGGGGACACAGATACGCAGTATTTT
CASSTGSGDTDTQYF
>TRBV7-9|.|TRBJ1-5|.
TGTTCCGCCTCTAGCGGGCAGCCCAATCAGCCCCAGCATTTT
CSASSGQPNQPQHF
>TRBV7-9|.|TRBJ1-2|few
TGTGCCAGCAGCTTAACATCCAACCCCTATGGCTACACCTTC
CASSLTSNPYGYTF
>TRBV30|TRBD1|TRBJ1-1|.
TGTGCCTGGAGGGGACAGGGGTTTACTGAAGCTTTCTTT
CAWRGQGFTEAFF
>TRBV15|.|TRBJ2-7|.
TGTGCCACCAGCGGATACAGGGAAAACGAGCAGTACTTC
CATSGYRENEQYF
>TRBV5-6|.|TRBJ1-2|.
TGTGCCAGCAGCTTGGACTTGGGGCTCTATGGCTACACCTTC
CASSLDLGLYGYTF
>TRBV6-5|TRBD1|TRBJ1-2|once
TGTGCCAGCAGTACTGGGACAGTCGTCTATGGCTACACCTTC
CASSTGTVVYGYTF
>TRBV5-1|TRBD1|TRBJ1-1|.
TGCGCCAGCAGGCCCGAACCGGGACAGGGTCATCTCTTT
CASRPEPGQGHLF
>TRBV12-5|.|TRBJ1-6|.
TGTGCTAGTGGTTATATAGATTCACCCCTCCACTTT
CASGYIDSPLHF
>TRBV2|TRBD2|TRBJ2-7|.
TGTGCCAGCAGGACTAGCGGGGGGGTCTACGAGCAGTACTTC
CASRTSGGVYEQYF
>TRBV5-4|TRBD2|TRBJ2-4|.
TGTGCCAGCAGCTTTGGGGAGGGGCAAGCAAACATTCAGTACTTC
CASSFGEGQANIQYF
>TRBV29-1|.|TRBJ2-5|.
TGCAGCGTTGATGGGCCGAACACCGTGAACCAAGAGACCCAGTACTTC
CSVDGPNTVNQETQYF
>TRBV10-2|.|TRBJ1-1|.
TGCGCCAGCAGTTCTGGGCATGGTACTGAAGCTTTCTTT
CASSSGHGTEAFF
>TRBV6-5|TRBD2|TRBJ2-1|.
TGTGCCAGCAGTCTAGCGGGGATACACAATGAGCAGTTCTTC
CASSLAGIHNEQFF
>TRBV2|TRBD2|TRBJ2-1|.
TGTGCCAGCTCTTTGATAGCGGGAGGGCAGTTCTTC
CASSLIAGGQFF
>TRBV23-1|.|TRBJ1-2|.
TGCGCCAGCAGTCAATCGTCAGGCCCCAACTATGGCTACACCTTC
CASSQSSGPNYGYTF
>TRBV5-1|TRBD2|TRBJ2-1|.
TGCGCCAGCAGCACTGCGGGGGGCTCCTACAATGAGCAGTTCTTC
CASSTAGGSYNEQFF
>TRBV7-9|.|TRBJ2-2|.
TGTGCCAACGGAGGGGGCGGACCAGGCGGGGAGCTGTTTTTT
CANGGGGPGGELFF
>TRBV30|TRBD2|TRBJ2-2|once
TGTGCCTGGACTTCCATCCGGACTAGCGGGGGCACCGGGGAGCTGTTTTTT
CAWTSIRTSGGTGELFF
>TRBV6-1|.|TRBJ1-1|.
TGTGCCAGCAGACCCGGAGGGTTACTTACTGAAGCTTTCTTT
CASRPGGLLTEAFF